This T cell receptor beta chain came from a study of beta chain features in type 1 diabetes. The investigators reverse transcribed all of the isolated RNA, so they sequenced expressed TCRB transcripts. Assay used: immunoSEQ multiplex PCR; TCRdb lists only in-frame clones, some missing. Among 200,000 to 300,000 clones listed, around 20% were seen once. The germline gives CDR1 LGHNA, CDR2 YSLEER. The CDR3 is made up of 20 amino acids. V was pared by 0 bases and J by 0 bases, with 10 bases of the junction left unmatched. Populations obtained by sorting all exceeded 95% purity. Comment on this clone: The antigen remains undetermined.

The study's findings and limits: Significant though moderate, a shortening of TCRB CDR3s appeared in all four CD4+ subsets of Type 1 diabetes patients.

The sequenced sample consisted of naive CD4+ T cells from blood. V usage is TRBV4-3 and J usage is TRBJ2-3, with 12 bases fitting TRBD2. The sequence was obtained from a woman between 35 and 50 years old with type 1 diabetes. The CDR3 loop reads CASSQDRETSGSRSTDTQYF. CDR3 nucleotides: TGCGCCAGCAGCCAAGATCGGGAGACTAGCGGGAGCAGGAGCACAGATACGCAGTATTTT.